This TCR beta chain was observed in a study of identical twins. Study-level findings and limits: Whereas memory repertoires showed no such difference, abundant cord blood beta clonotypes carried fewer insertions.

Notes on this clonotype: The antigen remains undetermined.

TCRdb reprocessed the 5' RACE reads with MiXCR, giving one entry per CDR3 protein. The sample lists about 450,000 distinct CDR3 sequences; about a fifth were seen once. This clonotype originated in a man aged 50-59 years in good health. The sample was naive T cells sorted from blood.

CDR3 in amino acids: CASSLGGLEGSPLHF. Written as DNA, the CDR3 is TGTGCCAGCAGCTTGGGGGGCTTGGAAGGCTCACCCCTCCACTTT. The chain is built from TRBV5-6 and TRBJ1-6, with D possibly matching TRBD1 (5 bases). The CDR3 has 15 amino acids. V dropped 0 bases and J dropped 10 bases, with 14 bases sitting between them. Germline CDR1 SGHDT, CDR2 YYEEEE.